Presented here are 20 T cell receptor beta chains from one specimen sequenced in a study of cytomegalovirus exposure and HLA in healthy donors. Both 60 Vbeta primers and 13 Jbeta primers went into the PCR. TCRdb's copy holds only in-frame clones and misses some; the assay was immunoSEQ multiplex PCR. This table holds 150,000 to 200,000 clones, about 65% found once. Sequencing was done on a sample of PBMCs. All receptors derive from a girl between 5 and 17 years old in good health and CMV-seronegative.

V usage is TRBV5-1 and J usage is TRBJ1-1; unclear D gene. Germline CDR1 is SGHRS and CDR2 is YFSETQ. V lost 3 bases to trimming and J lost 0 bases, with 6 bases between them. The CDR3 length is 13 residues. CDR3 residues: CASSSNLNTEAFF. DNA for the CDR3: TGCGCCAGCAGCTCCAATTTGAACACTGAAGCTTTCTTT.

The chain employs TRBV9 and TRBJ2-5; TRBD1 matches at 7 bases. This CDR3 region has 16 residues. CDR1 is SGDLS, CDR2 YYNGEE, per germline. V lost 0 bases and J lost 4; bases outside the gene matches: 9. The CDR3 loop reads CASSVEFGQGVETQYF. The CDR3 nucleotides read TGTGCCAGCAGCGTAGAATTTGGGCAGGGGGTAGAGACCCAGTACTTC.

V and J are TRBV5-4 and TRBJ1-2; D perhaps matches TRBD1 (5 bases). Germline V gene sequence: CDR1 SGHNT, CDR2 YYREEE (reference sequence). Trimming pared 3 bases from V and 3 bases from J, leaving 12 bases between. This CDR3 region has 14 residues. The CDR3 protein is CASSSNQGDYGYTF. The CDR3 region has the DNA TGTGCCAGCAGCTCCAACCAAGGGGACTATGGCTACACCTTC.

This chain joins TRBV4-1 and TRBJ1-3, with D perhaps TRBD1 (5 bases). The CDR3 totals 17 residues. Germline loops: CDR1 MGHRA, CDR2 YSYEKL. Trimming left V 0 bases short and J 5 bases short, with 17 bases between. The DNA of the CDR3 is TGCGCCAGCAGCCAAGATGGAGCCTTTGGGGCTAGAAACACCATATATTTT. Protein product: CASSQDGAFGARNTIYF.

The V and J genes are TRBV9 and TRBJ2-2; 14 nucleotides align to TRBD2. Germline loops: CDR1 SGDLS, CDR2 YYNGEE. This CDR3 contains 18 residues. The J segment lost 5 bases and the V segment lost 3 bases, leaving 9 bases of the junction unmatched. The CDR3 bases are TGTGCCAGCAGCGCCCGACTAGCGGGGGGGCCATCGACCGGGGAGCTGTTTTTT. The encoded protein is CASSARLAGGPSTGELFF.

The chain has TRBV30 and TRBJ1-2; the D is unclear. V was shortened by 3 bases and J by 4 bases, with 12 bases between the two germline ends. There are 13 residues in the CDR3. Germline V gives CDR1 GTSNPN, CDR2 SVGIG (reference sequence). This CDR3 reads CAWRGVGGYGYTF. In DNA form, the CDR3 reads TGTGCCTGGAGAGGAGTAGGCGGCTATGGCTACACCTTC.

The chain has TRBV25-1 and TRBJ2-3, with 10 bases that match TRBD2. CDR3 length: 17 amino acids. Germline V gives CDR1 MGHDK, CDR2 SYGVNS. V dropped 4 bases and J dropped 0; count of bases not matched to a gene: 7. CDR3 nucleotide sequence: TGTGCCAGCAGTGCCCGGGCTAGCGGGGGTAGCACAGATACGCAGTATTTT. Translated: CASSARASGGSTDTQYF.

The V gene is TRBV6-1, the J gene TRBJ2-5; TRBD1 aligns across 8 bases. Germline trimming cut 4 bases from V and 1 base from J; bases unmatched to any gene: 8. This CDR3 region has 16 residues. Germline V gene data show CDR1 as MNHNS and CDR2 as SASEGT. The CDR3 region is CASSAGTGTIQETQYF. As DNA, the CDR3 is TGTGCCAGCAGTGCAGGGACAGGAACGATCCAAGAGACCCAGTACTTC.

V usage is TRBV5-1 and J usage is TRBJ2-7; maybe TRBD1 (6 bases). The CDR3 totals 14 residues. Trimming left V 2 bases short and J 4 bases short, with 13 bases between. Germline CDR1 SGHRS, CDR2 YFSETQ. This chain's CDR3 is CASSFATGPYEQYF. The CDR3 nucleotides are TGCGCCAGCAGCTTTGCGACAGGTCCATACGAGCAGTACTTC. The full variable domain, in which reference TRBV5-1 and TRBJ2-7 provide the parts outside the CDR3, is KAGVTQTPRYLIKTRGQQVTLSCSPISGHRSVSWYQQTPGQGLQFLFEYFSETQRNKGNFPGRFSGRQFSNSRSEMNVSTLELGDSALYLCASSFATGPYEQYFGPGTRLTVT.

By share, this clone ranks as medium-sized. V usage is TRBV12-5 and J usage is TRBJ2-7; 7 nucleotides line up with TRBD1. The V and J ends lost 5 bases and 4 bases, in that order; junction bases with no gene match: 11. The germline V gene encodes CDR1 LGHNT and CDR2 FRNRAP. The CDR3 spans 15 residues. The CDR3, as DNA: TGTGCTAGTGGTCATACAGGGGTGGTTCGGTACGAGCAGTACTTC. As protein: CASGHTGVVRYEQYF.

This sequence joins TRBV5-1 and TRBJ1-1; tentative D call: TRBD1 (5 bases). Germline V CDR1 and CDR2: SGHRS, YFSETQ. Trimming left V 4 bases short and J 0 bases short, with 22 bases between. CDR3 size: 18 residues. The CDR3 region has the DNA TGCGCCAGCAGCACATTACCTCCGGACACGGTGATGAACACTGAAGCTTTCTTT. It encodes CASSTLPPDTVMNTEAFF.

The chain has TRBV7-9 and TRBJ2-3, with D perhaps matching TRBD2 (5 bases). CDR3 size: 14 residues. Germline V gene sequence: CDR1 SEHNR, CDR2 FQNEAQ (reference sequence). V lost 0 bases and J 1 base, leaving 5 bases between the germline ends. CDR3 bases: TGTGCCAGCAGCTTAGCCGGGGGCACAGATACGCAGTATTTT. It is translated as CASSLAGGTDTQYF.

In regard to this clone: Other DNA sequences of this sample code for an identical CDR3. This rearrangement joins TRBV5-1 to TRBJ2-3, with TRBD2 as a possible D gene (6 bases). The germline CDR1 and CDR2 sequences are SGHRS and YFSETQ. The CDR3 is 15 amino acids. The V gene lost 0 bases and the J gene lost 0 bases, with 8 bases spanning the gap. For the CDR3, the DNA is TGCGCCAGCAGCTTGGACGGGACTAGCACAGATACGCAGTATTTT. Encoded protein: CASSLDGTSTDTQYF. Full variable domain (rest looked up from reference TRBV5-1 and TRBJ2-3): KAGVTQTPRYLIKTRGQQVTLSCSPISGHRSVSWYQQTPGQGLQFLFEYFSETQRNKGNFPGRFSGRQFSNSRSEMNVSTLELGDSALYLCASSLDGTSTDTQYFGPGTRLTVL.

This clone was counted a few times. The chain uses TRBV29-1 and TRBJ2-2; tentative D call: TRBD2 (7 bases). V was pared by 4 bases and J by 6 bases, with 15 bases between. The CDR3 has 14 residues. Germline values: CDR1 SQVTM, CDR2 ANQGSEA. The DNA of the CDR3 is TGCAGCGTTGGAGGGGTAGGGGGGGCCGGGGAGCTGTTTTTT. Translated: CSVGGVGGAGELFF.

This clone has just a few counts. The chain carries TRBV2 and TRBJ2-1, with 8 positions matching TRBD2. In germline, CDR1 is SNHLY, CDR2 FYNNEI. J was trimmed by 6 bases and V by 9 bases; bases with no gene match: 10. The CDR3 sequence is 14 residues long. The DNA of the CDR3 is TGTGCCAGTCGGGAGGGGGGCCCCTCCAATGAGCAGTTCTTC. Translating gives CASREGGPSNEQFF.

This clone was seen a single time. The chain couples TRBV30 to TRBJ2-1, with 7 bases matching TRBD1. This CDR3 comprises 14 residues. The J segment lost 7 bases and the V segment lost 2 bases, leaving 8 bases of the junction unmatched. The germline CDR1 and CDR2 sequences are GTSNPN and SVGIG (reference sequence). This CDR3 reads CAWSPWTGNNEQFF. CDR3 DNA sequence: TGTGCCTGGAGTCCCTGGACAGGTAATAATGAGCAGTTCTTC.

This chain links TRBV4-1 with TRBJ2-5, with a tentative D call TRBD2 (6 bases). Germline-derived CDR1 and CDR2 are MGHRA and YSYEKL. V lost 0 bases to trimming and J lost 4 bases, with 12 bases between them. CDR3 length equals 15 residues. CDR3: CASSQEEGWGETQYF. The CDR3 DNA reads TGCGCCAGCAGCCAAGAGGAGGGGTGGGGAGAGACCCAGTACTTC.

V and J are TRBV10-2 and TRBJ2-1, with 10 bases that match TRBD2. The trim removed 7 bases at V and 9 bases at J, leaving 15 bases unmatched. The CDR3 runs to 16 residues. CDR1 is WSHSY and CDR2 is SAAADI in the germline V gene. This CDR3 is CASTIQERGGRGEQFF. DNA for the CDR3: TGCGCCAGCACTATCCAGGAGCGGGGGGGCCGAGGTGAGCAGTTCTTC.

This chain links TRBV11-3 with TRBJ1-1; D possibly corresponds to TRBD1 (6 bases). This CDR3 has 16 residues. Germline CDR1 reads SGHNT; CDR2 reads YENEEA. V was pared by 5 bases and J by 5 bases, with 21 bases between. The CDR3 loop is CASSPVPGEVGTEAFF. For the CDR3, the DNA is TGTGCCAGCAGCCCAGTCCCAGGGGAAGTCGGGACTGAAGCTTTCTTT. The complete variable domain, with remaining parts taken from reference TRBV11-3 and TRBJ1-1, reads EAGVVQSPRYKIIEKKQPVAFWCNPISGHNTLYWYLQNLGQGPELLIRYENEEAVDDSQLPKDRFSAERLKGVDSTLKIQPAELGDSAVYLCASSPVPGEVGTEAFFGQGTRLTVV.

The chain employs TRBV30 and TRBJ2-7, with 11 nucleotides matching TRBD1. This CDR3 is built from 14 residues. Germline V CDR1 and CDR2: GTSNPN, SVGIG (reference sequence). Trimming cost V 5 bases and J 3 bases; bases outside gene matches: 6. The CDR3 nucleotides read TGTGCCTGGGTCGGACAGGGGGCTCACTACGAGCAGTACTTC. It codes for CAWVGQGAHYEQYF.